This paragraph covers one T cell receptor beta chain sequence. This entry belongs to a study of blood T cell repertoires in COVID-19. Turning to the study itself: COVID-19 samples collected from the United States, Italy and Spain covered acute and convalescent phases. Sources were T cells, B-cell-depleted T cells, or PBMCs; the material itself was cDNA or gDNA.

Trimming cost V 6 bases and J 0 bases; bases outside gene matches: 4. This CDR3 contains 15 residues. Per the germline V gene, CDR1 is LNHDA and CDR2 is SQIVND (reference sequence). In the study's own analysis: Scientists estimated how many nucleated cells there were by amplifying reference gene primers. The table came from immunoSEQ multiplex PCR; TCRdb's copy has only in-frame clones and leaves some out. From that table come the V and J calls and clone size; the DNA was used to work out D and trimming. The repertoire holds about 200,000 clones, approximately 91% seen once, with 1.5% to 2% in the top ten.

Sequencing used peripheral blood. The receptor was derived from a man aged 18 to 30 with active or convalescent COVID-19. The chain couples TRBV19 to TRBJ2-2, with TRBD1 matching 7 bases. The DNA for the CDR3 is TGTGCCAGTAGAATGGGACAGACGAACACCGGGGAGCTGTTTTTT. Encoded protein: CASRMGQTNTGELFF.